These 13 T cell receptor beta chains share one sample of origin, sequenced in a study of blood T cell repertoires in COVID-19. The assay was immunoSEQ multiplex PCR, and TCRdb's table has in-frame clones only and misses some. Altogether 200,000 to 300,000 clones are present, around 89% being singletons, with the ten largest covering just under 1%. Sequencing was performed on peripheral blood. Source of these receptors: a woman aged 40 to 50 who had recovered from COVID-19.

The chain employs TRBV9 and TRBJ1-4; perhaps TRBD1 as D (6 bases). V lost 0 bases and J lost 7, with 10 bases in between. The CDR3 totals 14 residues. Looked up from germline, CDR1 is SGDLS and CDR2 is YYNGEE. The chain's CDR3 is CASSVGGLGEKLFF. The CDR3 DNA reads TGTGCCAGCAGCGTAGGGGGGCTTGGTGAAAAACTGTTTTTT.

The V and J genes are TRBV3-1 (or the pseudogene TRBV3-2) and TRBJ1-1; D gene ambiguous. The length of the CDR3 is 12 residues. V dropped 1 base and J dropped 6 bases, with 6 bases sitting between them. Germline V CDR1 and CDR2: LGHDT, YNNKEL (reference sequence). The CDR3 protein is CASSQGLAEAFF. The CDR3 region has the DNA TGTGCCAGCAGCCAAGGTTTAGCTGAAGCTTTCTTT.

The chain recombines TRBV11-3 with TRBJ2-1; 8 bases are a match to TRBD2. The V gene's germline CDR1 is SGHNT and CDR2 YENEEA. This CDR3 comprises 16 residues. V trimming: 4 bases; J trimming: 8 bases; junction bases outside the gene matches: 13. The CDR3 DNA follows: TGTGCCAGCAGCTACCGTAGCGGGACGGGTGTGGATGAGCAGTTCTTC. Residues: CASSYRSGTGVDEQFF.

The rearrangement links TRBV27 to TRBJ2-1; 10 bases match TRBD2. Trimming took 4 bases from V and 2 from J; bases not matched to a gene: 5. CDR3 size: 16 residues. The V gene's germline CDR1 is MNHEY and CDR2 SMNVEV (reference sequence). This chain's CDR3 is CASSWLAGAPYNEQFF. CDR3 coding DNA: TGTGCCAGCAGTTGGCTAGCGGGAGCCCCCTACAATGAGCAGTTCTTC.

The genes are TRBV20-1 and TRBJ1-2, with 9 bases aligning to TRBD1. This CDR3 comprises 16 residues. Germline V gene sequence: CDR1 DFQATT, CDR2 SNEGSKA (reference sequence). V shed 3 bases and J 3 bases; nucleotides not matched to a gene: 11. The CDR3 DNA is TGCAGTGCTAGTGACCCCGGACAGGGGTCCTACTATGGCTACACCTTC. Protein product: CSASDPGQGSYYGYTF.

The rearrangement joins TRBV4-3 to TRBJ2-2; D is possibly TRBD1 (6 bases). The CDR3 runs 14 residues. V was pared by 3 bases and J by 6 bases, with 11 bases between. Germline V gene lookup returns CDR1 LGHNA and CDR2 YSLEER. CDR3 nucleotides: TGCGCCAGCAGCCACCACGACAGGCCCGGGGAGCTGTTTTTT. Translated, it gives CASSHHDRPGELFF.

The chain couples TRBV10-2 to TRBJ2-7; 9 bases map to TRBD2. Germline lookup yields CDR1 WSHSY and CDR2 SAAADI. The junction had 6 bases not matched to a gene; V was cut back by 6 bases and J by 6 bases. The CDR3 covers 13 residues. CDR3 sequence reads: CASSAGGFGEQYV. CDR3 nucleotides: TGCGCCAGCAGCGCGGGGGGGTTTGGCGAGCAGTACGTC.

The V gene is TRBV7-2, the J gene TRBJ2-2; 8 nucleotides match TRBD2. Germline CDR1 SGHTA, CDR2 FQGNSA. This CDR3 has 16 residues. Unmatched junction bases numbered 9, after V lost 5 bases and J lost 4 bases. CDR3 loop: CASSPSPAGVTGELFF. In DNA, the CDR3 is TGTGCCAGCAGCCCTTCCCCAGCGGGAGTCACCGGGGAGCTGTTTTTT.

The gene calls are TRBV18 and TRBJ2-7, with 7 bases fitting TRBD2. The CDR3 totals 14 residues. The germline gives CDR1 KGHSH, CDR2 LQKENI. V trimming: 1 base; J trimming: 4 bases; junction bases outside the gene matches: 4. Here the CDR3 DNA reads TGTGCCAGCTCACCACGGGAGGGGTCTTACGAGCAGTACTTC. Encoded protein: CASSPREGSYEQYF.

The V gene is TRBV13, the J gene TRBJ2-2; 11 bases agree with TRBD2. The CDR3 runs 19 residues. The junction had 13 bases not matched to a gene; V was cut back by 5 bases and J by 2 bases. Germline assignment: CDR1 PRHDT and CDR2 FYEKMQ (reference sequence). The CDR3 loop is CASSPRGASGRPNTGELFF. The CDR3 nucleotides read TGTGCCAGCAGCCCCAGGGGGGCTAGCGGGAGGCCCAACACCGGGGAGCTGTTTTTT.

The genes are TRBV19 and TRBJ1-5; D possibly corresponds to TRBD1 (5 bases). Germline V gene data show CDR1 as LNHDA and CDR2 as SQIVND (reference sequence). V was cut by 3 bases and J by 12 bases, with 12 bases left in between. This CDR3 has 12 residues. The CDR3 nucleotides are TGTGCCAGTAGTATCGTTCCCAGGGACCAGCATTTT. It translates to CASSIVPRDQHF.

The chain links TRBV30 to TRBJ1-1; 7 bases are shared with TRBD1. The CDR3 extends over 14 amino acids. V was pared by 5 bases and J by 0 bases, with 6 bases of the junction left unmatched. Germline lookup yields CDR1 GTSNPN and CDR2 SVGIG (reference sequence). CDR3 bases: TGTGCCTGGCAGGGGGGACGGTTGAACACTGAAGCTTTCTTT. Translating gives CAWQGGRLNTEAFF. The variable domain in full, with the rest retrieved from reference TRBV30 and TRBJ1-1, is SQTIHQWPATLVQPVGSPLSLECTVEGTSNPNLYWYRQAAGRGLQLLFYSVGIGQISSEVPQNLSASRPQDRQFILSSKKLLLSDSGFYLCAWQGGRLNTEAFFGQGTRLTVV.

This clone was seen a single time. CDR3 nucleotides: TGTGCCAGCAGCAAAGACTGGGGGCGGGCACTCGTCTACGAGCAGTACGTC. This gives the protein CASSKDWGRALVYEQYV. This chain links TRBV21-1 with TRBJ2-7; the table calls TRBD1, which could not be checked here. TRBV21-1 counts as a pseudogene. This CDR3 comprises 17 residues.